This TCR beta chain comes out of a study of T cells in Graves' hyperthyroidism and ophthalmopathy (dated by TCRdb to about 2019). Regarding the study in general: Peripheral blood samples were taken at the time of initial diagnosis, prior to any treatment. To identify distinguishing TCR V-J signatures, a discovery cohort of about a hundred patients was used, comprising under 45 with Graves' ophthalmopathy and some 60 with stable Graves' hyperthyroidism. Whether ophthalmopathy could be predicted prospectively was tested in an independent validation cohort made up of 18 to 20 hyperthyroidism patients plus 17 patients who later progressed to ophthalmopathy. The roughly 91 discovery patients were randomly divided into training and test sets at a 7:3 ratio. In addition, the study compared T-cell repertoires in thyroid tissue and in blood from six Graves' hyperthyroidism patients. After sampling, hyperthyroidism patients received methimazole starting at 30 mg daily, and ophthalmopathy patients received high-dose intravenous methylprednisolone. TCR Vbeta CDR3 sequencing of 140 or so peripheral blood samples (43 ophthalmopathy, around 80 hyperthyroidism and roughly 17 progressor patients) is reported in the paper.

Beyond this particular receptor, the publication reports: Most expanded thyroid clonotypes (frequency above 0.001) were also detected in blood, suggesting blood repertoires may reflect thyroid immune responses. In cross-validation, a model built on a 13 V-J signature told ophthalmopathy apart from stable hyperthyroidism with approximately 90% sensitivity and around 81% specificity, and in testing the same model reached 80%/75%. No statistical method was used to set the sample size in advance, and investigators knew the group allocation. In validation, progression to ophthalmopathy was predicted by the model with 55% to 71% sensitivity and around 75% specificity, a median of approximately 6.5 months before onset.

The germline V gene specifies MNHNS as CDR1 and SASEGT as CDR2. The CDR3 starts with the cysteine, ends with the phenylalanine, and has 16 residues. The read is trimmed to its CDR3 DNA, 48 bases read in frame from base 1. The V and J ends are trimmed by 3 bases and 1 base, leaving 16 bases between them. Hyperthyroidism patients were newly diagnosed, had a disease duration of under 2 months, and were aged 18 to 65 years. Exclusion was applied to patients with uncontrolled infections, other autoimmune diseases, pregnancy or lactation. Diagnoses were established on the basis of clinical symptoms, serum thyroxine and TRAb, thyroid ultrasound, and orbital computed tomography. Blood from progressor patients was collected at the time of first diagnosis with hyperthyroidism, before any ophthalmopathy symptoms had appeared. PBMCs were separated from roughly 10 ml of fresh peripheral blood using Ficoll-Paque density gradient centrifugation. Progressor patients were defined as those initially diagnosed with Graves' hyperthyroidism in whom ophthalmopathy developed during follow-up. Trizol reagent was used to extract total RNA, and RNA quality was then checked on an Agilent 2100 Bioanalyzer.

Of note for this clonotype: The antigen this receptor binds is unknown. Base-call qualities are not available, and no considerably larger clone is one nucleotide away.

The TCR beta CDR3 regions were amplified from the RNA transcripts. The first round of RT-PCR for the TCR CDR3 was performed with the HTBI primer set and the Qiagen OneStep RT-PCR kit. Libraries were constructed in a second round of multiplex PCR, after which size selection and purification were performed. Paired-end sequencing of the libraries was performed with 100 bp reads on an Illumina HiSeq2000. The authors' pipeline ran thus. Raw data were processed with SOAPnuke, discarding reads with adapters, uncalled bases, mean Phred below 15, or no exact constant-primer or identifier match. High-quality paired reads were merged using COPE v1.2.5, and each unique nucleotide sequence was defined as a clonotype. MiTCR v1.1 was used to align the clonotypes against IMGT TRBV, TRBD and TRBJ reference segments. Analysis was restricted to V-J combinations with a frequency above 0.0001, which covered roughly 99% of repertoires. The TCS score was defined as the ratio of F50 (clonal expansion) to E x V (chaos), calculated using BLOSUM62-based TCRdist between CDR3 peptides within each V-J. Welch's t-statistics and random forest reduced fewer than 550 V-J features to 13, which were used in a naive Bayes classifier (R e1071). TCRdb trimmed public reads at Q25 via fastp, called clones via MiXCR and kept in-frame beta chains. CDR3 protein duplicates are merged, each entry listing the most common genes and DNA. The V and J calls and clone size are TCRdb's, not the authors'. Across this sample there are 350,000 or so distinct CDR3 sequences, with about 18% seen only once. Around a third of the sample comes from the top ten.

This clonotype was sampled from a woman in her thirties with Graves' hyperthyroidism that later progressed to Graves' ophthalmopathy. Sequencing was performed on blood. The chain joins TRBV6-1 to TRBJ2-7, and perhaps TRBD2 as D gene, on 5 matching bases. For the CDR3, the sequence is CASSDRLSRGSYEQYF. The DNA is as follows: TGTGCCAGCAGTGACCGACTCTCCCGCGGGTCCTACGAGCAGTACTTC.